The 13 T cell receptor beta chains presented below share a single source sample, sequenced in a study of OX40 agonist ivuxolimab in advanced cancers. Sequencing used immunoSEQ multiplex PCR; TCRdb keeps in-frame clones, though not all of them. Among tens of thousands of clones, about nine tenths were seen once, and the ten largest hold approximately 0.67%. The input for sequencing was CD4+ or CD8+ T cells sorted from blood, taken in a trial of the OX40 agonist ivuxolimab. These receptors were taken from an adult with an advanced solid tumor such as melanoma, head and neck, liver or kidney cancer.

This clone appeared a single time. J is TRBJ1-1 and V is TRBV7-3, with no clear D. CDR1 and CDR2 from the germline V gene are SGHTA and FQGTGA. CDR3 size: 13 residues. V was trimmed by 8 bases and J by 1 base, leaving 11 bases between them. The chain's CDR3 is CASAGQQNTEAFF. The CDR3 DNA reads TGTGCCAGCGCTGGGCAGCAGAACACTGAAGCTTTCTTT. The full variable domain, completed using reference TRBV7-3 and TRBJ1-1, is GAGVSQTPSNKVTEKGKYVELRCDPISGHTALYWYRQSLGQGPEFLIYFQGTGAADDSGLPNDRFFAVRPEGSVSTLKIQRTERGDSAVYLCASAGQQNTEAFFGQGTRLTVV.

In its sample, this clone was seen once. The CDR3 DNA reads as TGTGCCAGCAGTGGGCACCGGGACAGGGTGGTCAACACTGAAGCTTTCTTT. Protein product: CASSGHRDRVVNTEAFF. The rearrangement links TRBV6-1 to TRBJ1-1; 9 bases match TRBD1. The length of the CDR3 is 17 residues. Germline CDR1 and CDR2: MNHNS and SASEGT. J was trimmed by 2 bases and V by 4 bases; bases with no gene match: 11.

J is TRBJ2-4 and V is TRBV29-1; the D gene is possibly TRBD1 (6 bases). V gave up 1 base and J gave up 6 bases, with 16 bases separating them. CDR1 is SQVTM and CDR2 is ANQGSEA in the germline V gene. CDR3 size: 15 residues. The CDR3 sequence: CSVEGGPGHLNIQYF. In nucleotides, the CDR3 is TGCAGCGTTGAAGGGGGACCGGGACACTTAAACATTCAGTACTTC.

The V call is TRBV18, the J call TRBJ2-5; 14 bases map to TRBD2. From germline, CDR1 is KGHSH and CDR2 LQKENI. V gave up 3 bases and J gave up 4 bases; unmatched junction bases: 4. The CDR3 length is 16 residues. CDR3: CASSPTSGRVGETQYF. The CDR3 region has the DNA TGTGCCAGCTCACCGACTAGCGGGAGGGTCGGAGAGACCCAGTACTTC. Together with reference TRBV18 and TRBJ2-5, the CDR3 gives the full variable domain: NAGVMQNPRHLVRRRGQEARLRCSPMKGHSHVYWYRQLPEEGLKFMVYLQKENIIDESGMPKERFSAEFPKEGPSILRIQQVVRGDSAAYFCASSPTSGRVGETQYFGPGTRLLVL.

The chain links TRBV9 to TRBJ2-1, with 8 bases lining up with TRBD2. The CDR3 is 15 amino acids. V was pared by 0 bases and J by 7 bases, with 6 bases of the junction left unmatched. The germline V gene has CDR1 SGDLS and CDR2 YYNGEE. The CDR3 DNA follows: TGTGCCAGCAGCGTAGAAGCGGGAGATAGGAATGAGCAGTTCTTC. As protein: CASSVEAGDRNEQFF.

The rearrangement links TRBV7-3 to TRBJ2-1; D gene uncertain. V was trimmed by 2 bases and J by 11 bases, leaving 16 bases between them. CDR3 length equals 14 residues. Per the germline V gene, CDR1 is SGHTA and CDR2 is FQGTGA. The CDR3, as DNA: TGTGCCAGCAGCTTAGCCACGGCGTTAGGCCAGCAGTTCTTC. Translating gives CASSLATALGQQFF.

J is TRBJ2-2 and V is TRBV7-9; D unresolved. The V end lost 2 bases, the J end lost 4 bases, and 14 bases lay between the germline ends. This CDR3 is built from 16 residues. Per germline, CDR1 SEHNR and CDR2 FQNEAQ (reference sequence). The DNA of the CDR3 is TGTGCCAGCAGCTTATTAGGCACTAAGTCCACCGGGGAGCTGTTTTTT. Residues: CASSLLGTKSTGELFF. The full variable domain, completed using reference TRBV7-9 and TRBJ2-2, is DTGVSQNPRHKITKRGQNVTFRCDPISEHNRLYWYRQTLGQGPEFLTYFQNEAQLEKSRLLSDRFSAERPKGSFSTLEIQRTEQGDSAMYLCASSLLGTKSTGELFFGEGSRLTVL.

V and J are TRBV5-1 and TRBJ1-2; possible D gene TRBD1, 5 bases. Between the trimmed V and J ends, which lost 4 bases and 5 bases, there was a span of 12 bases. The CDR3 covers 13 residues. In germline, CDR1 is SGHRS, CDR2 YFSETQ. CDR3 loop: CASSPREKYGYTF. In nucleotides, the CDR3 is TGCGCCAGCAGCCCCAGGGAGAAGTATGGCTACACCTTC.

This chain connects TRBV5-1 to TRBJ2-7; no clear D gene. V lost 1 base to trimming and J lost 10 bases, with 18 bases between them. The V gene's germline CDR1 is SGHRS and CDR2 YFSETQ. This CDR3 is 14 amino acids long. CDR3 in amino acids: CASSLYSSVATQYF. Written as DNA, the CDR3 is TGCGCCAGCAGCTTGTATTCTTCGGTCGCTACCCAGTACTTC.

V is TRBV6-1 and J is TRBJ2-7, with a weak D call TRBD2 (5 bases). Trimming stripped 3 bases from V and 6 bases from J, with 18 bases between. This CDR3 is built from 15 residues. Looked up from germline, CDR1 is MNHNS and CDR2 is SASEGT. The DNA of the CDR3 is TGTGCCAGCAGTGATAGTGGACTGCCCTCCGTCGAGCAGTACTTC. Translated, it gives CASSDSGLPSVEQYF.

This clone came up a few times. The chain is built from TRBV6-6 and TRBJ1-5; weak D call: TRBD1 (6 bases). This CDR3 has 11 residues. CDR1 and CDR2 from the germline V gene are MNHNY and SVGAGI (reference sequence). The CDR3 DNA reads as TGTGCAACAGGGATCAATCAGCCCCAGCATTTT. It translates to CATGINQPQHF.

This clone was counted once. V and J are TRBV18 and TRBJ1-3; no firm D call. Germline V gene sequence: CDR1 KGHSH, CDR2 LQKENI. Trimming pared 2 bases from V and 0 bases from J, leaving 5 bases between. The CDR3 spans 14 residues. For the CDR3, the DNA is TGTGCCAGCTCACCAGGCAGCTCTGGAAACACCATATATTTT. Translation: CASSPGSSGNTIYF.

The chain links TRBV5-1 to TRBJ1-1; D unresolved. Germline V gene sequence: CDR1 SGHRS, CDR2 YFSETQ. V was cut by 0 bases and J by 4 bases, with 13 bases left in between. The CDR3 has 15 residues. In nucleotides, the CDR3 is TGCGCCAGCAGCTTGGGGCCAGGCCAAGCCACTGAAGCTTTCTTT. Residues: CASSLGPGQATEAFF.